This T cell receptor (beta chain) was captured in a study of CD8+ T cells in alopecia areata. Study at large: Oral tofacitinib (5 to 10 mg twice daily) was administered to treated patients. General study results and limits: Although TCR sharing was seen in mice, sharing across patients was less clear, possibly for HLA-related reasons. Scalp lesions, especially in alopecia totalis/universalis, had higher clonality than normal scalp.

The germline gives CDR1 SGHAT, CDR2 FQNNGV. The CDR3 is made up of 15 amino acids. The V gene lost 5 bases and the J gene lost 3 bases, with 17 bases spanning the gap. This clone has just a few counts. Its antigen is as yet unknown. It was from alopecia areata patients that lesional scalp punch biopsies and peripheral blood were collected. RNA, once extracted, was reverse transcribed into cDNA for use as the sequencing template. Libraries were prepared by immunoSEQ multiplex PCR; TCRdb keeps only in-frame clonotypes and omits some of them. The sample contains around 100,000 clones, about two fifths of which appear only once.

The origin of this receptor is a human donor with alopecia areata. The chain is built from TRBV11-2 and TRBJ2-7; a weak D match, TRBD1 (6 bases). Specimen: CD4+ T cells sorted from blood. The CDR3 DNA reads TGTGCCAGCAGCACCGAAGGACAGCCTTTCTACGAGCAGTACTTC. It translates to CASSTEGQPFYEQYF.